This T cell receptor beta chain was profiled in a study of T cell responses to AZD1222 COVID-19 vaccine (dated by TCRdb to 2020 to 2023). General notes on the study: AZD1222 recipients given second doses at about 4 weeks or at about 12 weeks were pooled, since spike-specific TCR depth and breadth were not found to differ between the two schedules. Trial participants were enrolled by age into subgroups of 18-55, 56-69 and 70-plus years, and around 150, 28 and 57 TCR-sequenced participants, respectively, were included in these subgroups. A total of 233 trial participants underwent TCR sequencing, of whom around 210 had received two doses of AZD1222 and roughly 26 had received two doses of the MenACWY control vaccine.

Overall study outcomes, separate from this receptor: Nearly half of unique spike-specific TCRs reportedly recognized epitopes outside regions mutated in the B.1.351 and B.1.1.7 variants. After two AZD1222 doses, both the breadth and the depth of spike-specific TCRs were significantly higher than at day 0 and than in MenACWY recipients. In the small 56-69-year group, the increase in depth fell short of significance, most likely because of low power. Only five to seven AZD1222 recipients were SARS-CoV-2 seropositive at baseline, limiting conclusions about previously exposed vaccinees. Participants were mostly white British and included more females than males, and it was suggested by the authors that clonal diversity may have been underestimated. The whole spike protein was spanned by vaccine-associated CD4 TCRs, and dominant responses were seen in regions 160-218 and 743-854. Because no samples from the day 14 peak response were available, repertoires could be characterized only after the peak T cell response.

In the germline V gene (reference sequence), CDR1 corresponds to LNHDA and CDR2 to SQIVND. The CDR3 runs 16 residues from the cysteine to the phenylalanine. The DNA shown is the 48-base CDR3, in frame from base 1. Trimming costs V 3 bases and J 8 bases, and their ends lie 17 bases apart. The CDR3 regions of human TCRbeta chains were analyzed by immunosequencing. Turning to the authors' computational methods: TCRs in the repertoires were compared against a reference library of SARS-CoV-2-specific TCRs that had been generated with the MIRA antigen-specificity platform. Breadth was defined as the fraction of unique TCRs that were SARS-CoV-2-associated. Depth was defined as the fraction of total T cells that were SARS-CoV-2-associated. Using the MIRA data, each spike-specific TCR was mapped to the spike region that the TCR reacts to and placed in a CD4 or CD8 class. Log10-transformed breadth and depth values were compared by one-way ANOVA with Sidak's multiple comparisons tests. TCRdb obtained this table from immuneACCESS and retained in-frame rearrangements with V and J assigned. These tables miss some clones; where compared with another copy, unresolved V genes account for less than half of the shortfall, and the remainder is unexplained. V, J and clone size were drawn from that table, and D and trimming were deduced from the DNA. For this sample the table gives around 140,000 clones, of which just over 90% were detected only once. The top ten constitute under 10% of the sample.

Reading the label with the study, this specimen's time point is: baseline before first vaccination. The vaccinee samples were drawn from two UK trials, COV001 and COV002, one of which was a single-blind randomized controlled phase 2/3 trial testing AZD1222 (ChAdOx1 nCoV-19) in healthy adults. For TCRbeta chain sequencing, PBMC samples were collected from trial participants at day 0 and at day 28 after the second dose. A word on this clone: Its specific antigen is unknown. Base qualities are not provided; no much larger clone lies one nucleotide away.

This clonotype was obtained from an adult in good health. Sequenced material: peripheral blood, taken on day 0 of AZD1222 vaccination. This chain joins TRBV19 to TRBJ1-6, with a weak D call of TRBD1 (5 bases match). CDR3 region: CASSIRGRASDSPLHF. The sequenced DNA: TGTGCCAGTAGTATCCGGGGCAGGGCAAGCGATTCACCCCTCCACTTT.